One sample yielded the 21 T cell receptor beta chains listed below, sequenced in a study of blood T cell repertoires in COVID-19. Clones were read by immunoSEQ multiplex PCR, and TCRdb kept only the in-frame ones, dropping some. In the table there are roughly 250,000 clones, about 86% of which are singletons. The sequenced material came from peripheral blood. The source is a man aged 40-55 years with active or convalescent COVID-19.

In its sample, this clone was seen once. V gene TRBV9 combines with J gene TRBJ2-2, with 9 bases matching TRBD2. The length of the CDR3 is 16 residues. Germline V gives CDR1 SGDLS, CDR2 YYNGEE. J gave up 2 bases and V 2 bases, and 4 bases lay outside the gene matches. Here the CDR3 DNA reads TGTGCCAGCAGCGTTGCTAGCGGGGCCAACACCGGGGAGCTGTTTTTT. Protein product: CASSVASGANTGELFF.

J is TRBJ2-2 and V is TRBV7-3; a weak D match, TRBD1 (5 bases). This CDR3 is built from 15 residues. V lost 6 bases and J 0 bases, leaving 11 bases between the germline ends. CDR1 and CDR2 from the germline V gene are SGHTA and FQGTGA. CDR3 amino acids: CASRPTASNTGELFF. CDR3 bases: TGTGCCAGCAGACCGACAGCATCGAACACCGGGGAGCTGTTTTTT.

The chain joins TRBV7-6 to TRBJ2-7; TRBD1 agrees at 8 bases. The J segment lost 7 bases and the V segment lost 2 bases, leaving 10 bases of the junction unmatched. The CDR3 covers 15 residues. Per the germline V gene, CDR1 is SGHVS and CDR2 is FNYEAQ. The CDR3 DNA reads as TGTGCCAGCAGCTTAACCGGGACAGGAGTCTTTGAGCAGTACTTC. Translating it yields CASSLTGTGVFEQYF. Full variable domain (missing parts from reference TRBV7-6 and TRBJ2-7): GAGVSQSPRYKVTKRGQDVALRCDPISGHVSLYWYRQALGQGPEFLTYFNYEAQQDKSGLPNDRFSAERPEGSISTLTIQRTEQRDSAMYRCASSLTGTGVFEQYFGPGTRLTVT.

The chain combines TRBV30 with TRBJ2-3; 8 bases match TRBD2. The CDR3 length is 13 residues. Germline-derived CDR1 and CDR2 are GTSNPN and SVGIG (reference sequence). The trim removed 3 bases at V and 2 bases at J, leaving 1 base unmatched. For the CDR3, the DNA is TGTGCCTGGAGCGGGGGGGCCACAGATACGCAGTATTTT. Translated: CAWSGGATDTQYF.

The chain couples TRBV11-2 to TRBJ2-7; D might be TRBD2 (6 bases). Per the germline V gene, CDR1 is SGHAT and CDR2 is FQNNGV. The length of the CDR3 is 19 residues. V gave up 4 bases and J gave up 0 bases, with 25 bases separating them. CDR3 protein: CASSSIRRGLKTVSYEQYF. In nucleotides, the CDR3 is TGTGCCAGCAGCTCCATTCGACGGGGACTCAAGACTGTCTCCTACGAGCAGTACTTC.

The chain uses TRBV4-1 and TRBJ2-5, with TRBD2 identical over 14 bases. The CDR3 consists of 19 residues. The V and J ends lost 3 bases and 0 bases, in that order; junction bases with no gene match: 9. The germline V gene has CDR1 MGHRA and CDR2 YSYEKL. CDR3 residues: CASSQGTSGRGYYQETQYF. The CDR3 DNA is TGCGCCAGCAGCCAGGGGACTAGCGGGAGAGGGTACTACCAAGAGACCCAGTACTTC.

V is TRBV7-9 and J is TRBJ2-7; D is perhaps TRBD2 (5 bases). V was shortened by 3 bases and J by 5 bases, with 8 bases between the two germline ends. Germline CDR1 and CDR2: SEHNR and FQNEAQ (reference sequence). This CDR3 region has 12 residues. Written as DNA, the CDR3 is TGTGCCAGCAGCTTCCGGGGAGACGAGCAGTACTTC. Protein: CASSFRGDEQYF. Full variable domain (outside the CDR3, taken from reference TRBV7-9 and TRBJ2-7): DTGVSQNPRHKITKRGQNVTFRCDPISEHNRLYWYRQTLGQGPEFLTYFQNEAQLEKSRLLSDRFSAERPKGSFSTLEIQRTEQGDSAMYLCASSFRGDEQYFGPGTRLTVT.

The chain is built from TRBV27 and TRBJ1-2; 7 bases agree with TRBD1. V dropped 3 bases and J dropped 8; count of bases not matched to a gene: 9. Germline V lookup: CDR1 MNHEY, CDR2 SMNVEV (reference sequence). The CDR3 sequence is 14 residues long. The DNA of the CDR3 is TGTGCCAGCAGTTTCCCCGGACAGGCCGGAGGCTACACCTTC. Translation gives CASSFPGQAGGYTF.

The V call is TRBV5-5, the J call TRBJ2-6; D is unclear. The V gene lost 10 bases and the J gene lost 0 bases, with 11 bases spanning the gap. The CDR3 totals 14 residues. Per germline, CDR1 SGHKS and CDR2 YYEKEE (reference sequence). CDR3 loop: CASESTSGANVLTF. The DNA of the CDR3 is TGTGCCTCCGAGTCCACCTCTGGGGCCAACGTCCTGACTTTC.

The chain combines TRBV2 with TRBJ1-2, with a weak D call TRBD1 (5 bases). Germline CDR1 and CDR2: SNHLY and FYNNEI. Trimming took off 11 bases at V and 7 bases at J, with 17 bases between the two ends. The CDR3 contains 12 residues. CDR3 protein: CASQIRVGGYTF. In DNA form, the CDR3 reads TGTGCCTCACAGATCAGGGTGGGTGGCTACACCTTC.

This clone was detected a few times. This sequence joins TRBV11-2 and TRBJ2-1; D is perhaps TRBD2 (5 bases). The CDR3 spans 13 residues. Between the trimmed V and J ends, which lost 5 bases and 9 bases, there was a span of 14 bases. The germline V gene has CDR1 SGHAT and CDR2 FQNNGV. This chain's CDR3 is CASSLQTGGEQFF. CDR3 DNA: TGTGCCAGCAGCCTCCAGACTGGAGGTGAGCAGTTCTTC.

The chain uses TRBV6-6 and TRBJ1-1, with TRBD1 identical over 8 bases. The CDR3 runs to 14 residues. J was trimmed by 7 bases and V by 6 bases; bases with no gene match: 10. The V gene's germline CDR1 is MNHNY and CDR2 SVGAGI (reference sequence). CDR3 DNA sequence: TGTGCCAGCAGAACGACAGGGGACAACCGTGAAGCTTTCTTT. This translates into CASRTTGDNREAFF.

The rearrangement links TRBV7-9 to TRBJ1-3; TRBD1 is a possible D gene (5 bases). The CDR3 runs to 17 residues. V was pared by 1 base and J by 2 bases, with 15 bases between. The germline gives CDR1 SEHNR, CDR2 FQNEAQ (reference sequence). CDR3 sequence: CASSLVQGSFTGNTIYF. The CDR3 DNA reads TGTGCCAGCAGCTTAGTTCAGGGATCGTTTACTGGAAACACCATATATTTT.

The chain couples TRBV7-9 to TRBJ1-6; no clear D gene. From germline, CDR1 is SEHNR and CDR2 FQNEAQ (reference sequence). V lost 0 bases, J lost 3 bases, and 9 bases lay in between. There are 16 residues in the CDR3. DNA of the CDR3: TGTGCCAGCAGCTTAGCGATCGGGGACTATAATTCACCCCTCCACTTT. It codes for CASSLAIGDYNSPLHF.

The chain joins TRBV6-2 or TRBV6-3 to TRBJ2-3, with 8 bases that match TRBD2. The CDR3 is 13 residues long. CDR1 MNHEY and CDR2 SVGEGT come from the germline V gene. The V and J ends lost 5 bases and 4 bases, in that order; junction bases with no gene match: 2. In DNA form, the CDR3 reads TGTGCCAGCAGTCGAGCGGGAGCAGATACGCAGTATTTT. Translating gives CASSRAGADTQYF.

This clone was detected a few times. The chain combines TRBV6-5 with TRBJ1-5; D is unresolved. The length of the CDR3 is 11 residues. With 10 bases removed from V and 9 bases from J, the gap between germline ends came to 13 bases. Germline loops: CDR1 MNHEY, CDR2 SVGAGI. The chain's CDR3 is CATFDPGPQHF. In DNA, the CDR3 is TGTGCCACCTTTGATCCAGGGCCCCAGCATTTT.

The chain links TRBV19 to TRBJ1-5; no definite D call. Germline V gene lookup returns CDR1 LNHDA and CDR2 SQIVND (reference sequence). V was pared by 3 bases and J by 0 bases, with 9 bases between. This CDR3 spans 15 amino acids. CDR3 protein: CASSIEGDSNQPQHF. DNA of the CDR3: TGTGCCAGTAGTATTGAGGGTGATAGCAATCAGCCCCAGCATTTT.

In DNA, the CDR3 is TGTGCCAGCAGCCCCGACGCGGGACAGTCGATCTATGGCTACACCTTC. It codes for CASSPDAGQSIYGYTF. The V and J genes are TRBV6-2 or TRBV6-3 and TRBJ1-2; 7 nucleotides agree with TRBD1. This CDR3 is 16 amino acids long. Looked up from germline, CDR1 is MNHEY and CDR2 is SVGEGT. Trimming took 6 bases from V and 4 from J; bases not matched to a gene: 14.

Of note for this clone: Its ends do not fully match the called genes, so a read error is possible. The chain couples TRBV7-7 to TRBJ2-5, with 9 bases lining up with TRBD2. The CDR3 extends over 17 amino acids. Germline CDR1 reads SSHAT; CDR2 reads FNYEAQ (reference sequence). CDR3 amino acids: CASSLGKGLAFRETQYF. The CDR3 DNA sequence: TGTGCTAGCAGCTTAGGGAAAGGACTAGCGTTTCGAGAGACCCAGTACTTC.

This chain connects TRBV5-8 to TRBJ1-2; 7 bases are a match to TRBD1. V lost 5 bases and J lost 6; bases outside the gene matches: 7. Germline CDR1 reads SGHTS; CDR2 reads YDEGEE. This CDR3 has 13 residues. The CDR3 reads CASRVTGWDGYTF. CDR3 sequence (DNA): TGTGCCAGCAGGGTGACAGGGTGGGATGGCTACACCTTC.

The chain couples TRBV18 to TRBJ2-7; 9 nucleotides agree with TRBD2. V was clipped by 0 bases and J by 6 bases; unmatched bases: 6. The CDR3 has 15 amino acids. Germline V gene lookup returns CDR1 KGHSH and CDR2 LQKENI. The CDR3 DNA sequence: TGTGCCAGCTCACCACCGCGGGGGGGAGGGTCCGAGCAGTACTTC. It translates to CASSPPRGGGSEQYF.